Below are 4 T cell receptor beta chains sequenced from a single sample in a study of low-dose radiotherapy and immunotherapy resistance in tumors. Specified time point: before trial treatment. Alpha and beta chains were covered, as first-strand cDNA relied on TRAV- and TRBV-specific primers. With a constant-region primer and a V-primer adapter, TCRs were subjected to approximately 20 PCR cycles of amplification. TCRdb processed the reads anew with MiXCR; each CDR3 protein has one entry. The sample has under 70,000 distinct CDR3 sequences; around 27% are singletons. The input for sequencing was PBMCs, taken before treatment. Source of these receptors: a male donor with prostate cancer.

This clonotype occurred a few times. The rearrangement joins TRBV10-2 to TRBJ2-5; 13 nucleotides align to TRBD2. Germline CDR1 and CDR2: WSHSY and SAAADI. The CDR3 sequence is 16 residues long. The junction had 9 bases not matched to a gene; V was cut back by 6 bases and J by 5 bases. The CDR3 bases are TGCGCCAGCAGGCCGCCGGGACTAGCGGGAATCGAGACCCAGTACTTC. Translating gives CASRPPGLAGIETQYF.

This clonotype was recorded a few times. The V call is TRBV3-1, the J call TRBJ2-3; D gene ambiguous. V was cut by 1 base and J by 3 bases, with 5 bases left in between. The CDR3 runs 13 residues. The germline CDR1 and CDR2 sequences are LGHDT and YNNKEL (reference sequence). The CDR3 DNA follows: TGTGCCAGCAGCCAAGGGACGACAGATACGCAGTATTTT. Translating gives CASSQGTTDTQYF.

This clonotype has ten or more counts. The rearrangement links TRBV29-1 to TRBJ1-3; 8 bases line up with TRBD1. Per germline, CDR1 SQVTM and CDR2 ANQGSEA. The CDR3 is made up of 13 amino acids. V was pared by 6 bases and J by 4 bases, with 5 bases of the junction left unmatched. The CDR3 DNA reads as TGCAGCGTAGAACAGGGGGTCGGAAACACCATATATTTT. This encodes CSVEQGVGNTIYF.

This clonotype has at least ten counts. This chain joins TRBV18 and TRBJ2-7; 7 positions match TRBD2. V lost 2 bases, J lost 5 bases, and 0 bases stayed unmatched. Looked up from germline, CDR1 is KGHSH and CDR2 is LQKENI. The CDR3 loop spans 12 amino acids. The chain's CDR3 is CASSPGRDEQYF. As DNA, the CDR3 is TGTGCCAGCTCACCAGGGAGGGACGAGCAGTACTTC.